The rows below give T cell receptor beta chains drawn from one sample of a study of shared clonotypes between healthy human individuals. Libraries were prepared by immunoSEQ multiplex PCR; TCRdb keeps only in-frame clonotypes and omits some of them. The sample records roughly 2,000,000 clones, about 95% being singletons. The sequencing input was naive CD8+ T cells sorted from blood. These receptors originate from a man between 18 and 29 years old in good health. The CDR3 runs from the conserved cysteine through the conserved F or W. A D gene is named only where the DNA matches it firmly. Clone size, where shown, is once, few, many, or a class for clones that have expanded.

d_call	v_call	j_call	cdr3_length	clone_size	cdr3_aa	cdr3_nt
.	TRBV7-9	TRBJ2-1	17	.	CASSSPLGGGSYNEQFF	TGTGCCAGCAGCTCTCCCCTCGGAGGGGGTTCCTACAATGAGCAGTTCTTC
.	TRBV7-7	TRBJ1-5	17	.	CASSLVRVTKGRQPQHF	TGTGCTAGCAGCTTAGTGAGGGTTACGAAGGGGAGGCAGCCCCAGCATTTT
.	TRBV2	TRBJ1-5	13	.	CASRGYSNQPQHF	TGTGCCAGCAGGGGATATAGCAATCAGCCCCAGCATTTT
TRBD1	TRBV4-1	TRBJ2-1	16	.	CASSQVTTGGPNEQFF	TGCGCCAGCAGCCAAGTCACGACAGGGGGCCCCAATGAGCAGTTCTTC
.	TRBV9	TRBJ1-2	11	.	CASSPINGYTF	TGTGCCAGCAGCCCCATCAATGGCTACACCTTC
.	TRBV19	TRBJ1-2	15	.	CASHAWGPQDYGYTF	TGTGCCTCCCATGCCTGGGGACCACAAGACTATGGCTACACCTTC
.	TRBV7-9	TRBJ2-3	14	once	CASSSTSVMNTQYF	TGTGCCAGCAGCTCAACCTCTGTAATGAATACGCAGTATTTT
TRBD1	TRBV4-1	TRBJ2-7	12	once	CASSLQGNEQYF	TGCGCCAGCAGTCTACAGGGGAACGAGCAGTACTTC
TRBD1	TRBV12-5	TRBJ1-2	16	once	CASGFPPRGQTYGYTF	TGTGCTAGTGGTTTCCCCCCCCGGGGACAGACCTATGGCTACACCTTC
TRBD1	TRBV27	TRBJ2-7	15	.	CASSSWTTGGYEQYF	TGTGCCAGCAGCTCGTGGACGACAGGGGGCTACGAGCAGTACTTC
.	TRBV13	TRBJ2-7	12	.	CASSAVAAEQYF	TGTGCCAGCAGCGCCGTAGCGGCCGAGCAGTACTTC
TRBD1	TRBV2	TRBJ2-5	15	once	CASSDGQGALETQYF	TGTGCCAGCAGTGATGGACAGGGGGCGCTTGAGACCCAGTACTTC
.	TRBV9	TRBJ2-7	14	.	CASSAAGVPYEQYF	TGTGCCAGCAGCGCTGCGGGTGTTCCCTACGAGCAGTACTTC
TRBD2	TRBV11-2	TRBJ2-1	15	.	CASTMGSGGLNEQFF	TGTGCCAGCACCATGGGAAGCGGGGGCCTCAATGAGCAGTTCTTC
.	TRBV5-6	TRBJ1-5	17	.	CASSLYDSPGRNQPQHF	TGTGCCAGCAGCTTGTATGACAGCCCCGGCCGCAATCAGCCCCAGCATTTT
.	TRBV6-1	TRBJ2-5	18	.	CASSEWQTGEGDQETQYF	TGTGCCAGCAGTGAATGGCAAACAGGGGAGGGGGACCAAGAGACCCAGTACTTC
.	TRBV7-9	TRBJ1-1	12	few	CASSDIDTEAFF	TGTGCCAGCAGCGATATTGACACTGAAGCTTTCTTT
TRBD1	TRBV14	TRBJ2-7	15	.	CASSQPRDRENEQYF	TGTGCCAGCAGCCAACCACGGGACAGGGAGAACGAGCAGTACTTC
.	TRBV7-9	TRBJ2-2	15	.	CASSIAQLNTGELFF	TGTGCCAGCAGCATCGCACAGCTCAACACCGGGGAGCTGTTTTTT
.	TRBV6-6	TRBJ2-7	14	.	CASSPPGQGIEQYF	TGTGCCAGCAGCCCGCCGGGGCAGGGGATCGAGCAGTACTTC
.	TRBV5-1	TRBJ2-1	17	.	CASSLSVGNGYYNEQFF	TGCGCCAGCAGCCTGTCTGTTGGGAACGGTTACTACAATGAGCAGTTCTTC
.	TRBV11-2	TRBJ2-7	14	.	CASSLGLTGYEQYF	TGTGCCAGCAGCTTAGGGTTAACGGGCTACGAGCAGTACTTC
.	TRBV27	TRBJ1-6	16	.	CASSLSIVPGNSPLHF	TGTGCCAGCAGTTTATCGATAGTTCCGGGTAATTCACCCCTCCACTTT
TRBD2	TRBV9	TRBJ2-7	15	once	CASSVGTSGAYEQYF	TGTGCCAGCAGCGTCGGGACTAGCGGTGCCTACGAGCAGTACTTC
.	TRBV9	TRBJ2-7	14	.	CASSEGEGASEQYF	TGTGCCAGCAGCGAAGGGGAGGGGGCGAGCGAGCAGTACTTC
.	TRBV27	TRBJ2-3	14	.	CASSLRAVTDTQYF	TGTGCCAGCAGTTTAAGGGCGGTGACAGATACGCAGTATTTT
.	TRBV6-1	TRBJ1-1	17	.	CASSELSVTGRLPEAFF	TGTGCCAGCAGTGAACTTTCCGTAACAGGGAGGCTCCCTGAAGCTTTCTTT
.	TRBV6-5	TRBJ2-7	14	.	CASSVRTEAYEQYF	TGTGCCAGCAGTGTCCGGACAGAGGCCTACGAGCAGTACTTC
.	TRBV28	TRBJ1-2	12	.	CASSFRGYGYTF	TGTGCCAGCAGTTTCAGGGGCTATGGCTACACCTTC
.	TRBV6-5	TRBJ2-2	13	.	CASRAVGTGELFF	TGTGCCAGCAGAGCAGTAGGGACCGGGGAGCTGTTTTTT
TRBD2	TRBV19	TRBJ2-3	16	.	CASSIRTSGISDTQYF	TGTGCCAGTAGTATCAGGACTAGCGGGATTTCAGATACGCAGTATTTT
.	TRBV10-3	TRBJ1-1	16	.	CAITSTVGSGWTEAFF	TGTGCCATCACTTCGACAGTCGGATCCGGTTGGACTGAAGCTTTCTTT
.	TRBV10-3	TRBJ2-7	15	.	CATLSLAGEPGEQYF	TGTGCCACCCTCAGTCTTGCAGGGGAGCCTGGGGAGCAGTACTTC
.	TRBV11-2	TRBJ2-7	13	.	CASKATSSYEQYF	TGTGCCAGCAAAGCGACGAGCTCCTACGAGCAGTACTTC
.	TRBV4-3	TRBJ2-3	13	once	CASSHLLEGEQYF	TGCGCCAGCAGCCATCTACTAGAGGGGGAGCAGTATTTT
.	TRBV6-1	TRBJ1-3	17	.	CASSERGQGLRGNTIYF	TGTGCCAGCAGTGAACGTGGGCAGGGGCTCCGTGGAAACACCATATATTTT
.	TRBV5-5	TRBJ1-1	15	.	CASSLEVVGGTEAFF	TGTGCCAGCAGCTTGGAGGTGGTGGGTGGCACTGAAGCTTTCTTT